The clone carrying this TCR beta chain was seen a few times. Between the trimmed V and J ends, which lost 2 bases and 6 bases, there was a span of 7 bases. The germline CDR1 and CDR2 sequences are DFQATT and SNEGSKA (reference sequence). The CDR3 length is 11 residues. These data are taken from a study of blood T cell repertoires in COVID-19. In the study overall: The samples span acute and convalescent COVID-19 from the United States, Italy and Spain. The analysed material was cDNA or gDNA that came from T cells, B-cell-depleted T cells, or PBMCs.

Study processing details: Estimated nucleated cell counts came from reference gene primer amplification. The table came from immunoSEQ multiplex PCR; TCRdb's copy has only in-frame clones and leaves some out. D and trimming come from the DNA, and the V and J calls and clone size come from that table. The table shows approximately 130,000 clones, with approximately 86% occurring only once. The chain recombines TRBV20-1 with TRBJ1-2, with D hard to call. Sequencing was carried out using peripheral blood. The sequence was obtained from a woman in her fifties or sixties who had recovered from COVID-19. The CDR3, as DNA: TGCAGTGCTAGACGTACACATGGCTACACCTTC. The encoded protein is CSARRTHGYTF.